These 21 T cell receptor beta chains were all obtained from the same sample, sequenced in a study of control samples from healthy donors and cancer patients. Assay used: immunoSEQ multiplex PCR; TCRdb lists only in-frame clones, some missing. The sample consists of 70,000 to 90,000 clones, 85% to 90% of them appearing once. The sequenced material came from PBMCs. The receptors were gathered from a woman in her sixties with head and neck cancer.

The chain has TRBV28 and TRBJ1-1; maybe TRBD1 (5 bases). Germline-derived CDR1 and CDR2 are MDHEN and SYDVKM. V was clipped by 8 bases and J by 3 bases, with 13 bases between them. The CDR3 is 13 residues long. Here the CDR3 DNA reads TGTGCCAGCTTCCTCCGGGACTACACTGAAGCTTTCTTT. Its protein is CASFLRDYTEAFF.

The chain employs TRBV19 and TRBJ1-1, with D possibly being TRBD1 (5 bases). The germline V gene has CDR1 LNHDA and CDR2 SQIVND (reference sequence). Trimming took 8 bases from V and 1 from J, leaving 20 bases between them. CDR3 length: 16 residues. The CDR3 loop is CASQSGLGRTNTEAFF. Written as DNA, the CDR3 is TGTGCCAGTCAATCGGGGCTCGGGCGGACGAACACTGAAGCTTTCTTT.

The chain recombines TRBV11-2 with TRBJ2-1; possible D gene TRBD2, 7 bases. Trimming cost V 2 bases and J 3 bases, with 14 bases left between them. The CDR3 totals 16 residues. CDR1 is SGHAT and CDR2 is FQNNGV in the germline V gene. The CDR3 reads CASSLMGGGNYNEQFF. DNA of the CDR3: TGTGCCAGCAGCTTAATGGGAGGGGGTAACTACAATGAGCAGTTCTTC.

The rearrangement links TRBV4-3 to TRBJ2-1; no definite D call. This CDR3 is built from 14 residues. Germline CDR1 is LGHNA and CDR2 is YSLEER. Trimming left V 5 bases short and J 7 bases short, with 15 bases between. The CDR3 DNA follows: TGCGCCAGCAGCACAATTTTTTGGGAAAATGAGCAGTTCTTC. Encoded protein: CASSTIFWENEQFF.

This chain joins TRBV7-2 and TRBJ2-3, with D perhaps TRBD2 (6 bases). The V gene lost 4 bases and the J gene lost 4 bases, with 15 bases spanning the gap. Germline assignment: CDR1 SGHTA and CDR2 FQGNSA. The CDR3 has 15 amino acids. The CDR3 loop reads CASSSTGTGADTQYF. The CDR3 DNA reads as TGTGCCAGCAGCTCGACCGGGACTGGCGCAGATACGCAGTATTTT.

The J gene is TRBJ2-1, the V gene TRBV27; 12 nucleotides match TRBD2. The CDR3 runs 17 residues. Germline V gives CDR1 MNHEY, CDR2 SMNVEV (reference sequence). J gave up 8 bases and V 4 bases, and 12 bases lay outside the gene matches. This CDR3 reads CASSSPSLAGGIHEQFF. DNA of the CDR3: TGTGCCAGCAGTTCTCCGTCGCTAGCGGGAGGGATCCATGAGCAGTTCTTC.

The V and J genes are TRBV9 and TRBJ2-2, with 15 bases that match TRBD2. The CDR3 contains 17 residues. V trimming: 0 bases; J trimming: 7 bases; junction bases outside the gene matches: 4. CDR1 and CDR2 (germline): SGDLS, YYNGEE. The CDR3 sequence is CASSVAGLAGGIGELFF. CDR3 DNA: TGTGCCAGCAGCGTAGCGGGACTAGCGGGAGGAATCGGGGAGCTGTTTTTT.

J is TRBJ2-1 and V is TRBV5-6, with 8 nucleotides matching TRBD2. This CDR3 has 17 residues. V lost 0 bases to trimming and J lost 4 bases; unmatched junction nucleotides: 9. Per germline, CDR1 SGHDT and CDR2 YYEEEE. CDR3 nucleotides: TGTGCCAGCAGCTTGGGGGCTGCGGGAGGCCTATACAATGAGCAGTTCTTC. Residues: CASSLGAAGGLYNEQFF.

This chain uses TRBV6-6 with TRBJ2-1; D uncertain. Germline V gene data show CDR1 as MNHNY and CDR2 as SVGAGI (reference sequence). V was pared by 6 bases and J by 8 bases, with 11 bases between. The CDR3 loop spans 12 amino acids. The CDR3 DNA follows: TGTGCCAGCAGCGAGATTGTCGATGAGCAGTTCTTC. This gives the protein CASSEIVDEQFF.

The rearrangement links TRBV2 to TRBJ1-2; TRBD1 aligns across 10 bases. Germline CDR1 is SNHLY and CDR2 is FYNNEI. The V segment lost 9 bases and the J segment 8 bases; nucleotides outside the gene matches: 9. This CDR3 is built from 13 residues. CDR3: CASGQGGISGYTF. The CDR3 DNA sequence: TGTGCCAGTGGACAGGGGGGAATTTCCGGCTACACCTTC. The whole variable domain, remainder taken from reference TRBV2 and TRBJ1-2, is EPEVTQTPSHQVTQMGQEVILRCVPISNHLYFYWYRQILGQKVEFLVSFYNNEISEKSEIFDDQFSVERPDGSNFTLKIRSTKLEDSAMYFCASGQGGISGYTFGSGTRLTVV.

V gene TRBV5-1 combines with J gene TRBJ2-2, with 9 bases matching TRBD1. CDR1 and CDR2 from the germline V gene are SGHRS and YFSETQ. V shed 3 bases and J 4 bases; nucleotides not matched to a gene: 7. This CDR3 has 16 residues. CDR3 in amino acids: CASSYTGTGITGELFF. In DNA, the CDR3 is TGCGCCAGCAGCTACACCGGGACAGGGATCACCGGGGAGCTGTTTTTT.

This chain connects TRBV30 to TRBJ2-1; 10 bases map to TRBD2. CDR1 is GTSNPN, CDR2 SVGIG, per germline (reference sequence). The CDR3 runs 15 residues. V lost 2 bases, J lost 7 bases, and 8 bases stayed unmatched. This chain's CDR3 is CAWSPLAGVGNEQFF. Written as DNA, the CDR3 is TGTGCCTGGAGTCCCCTAGCGGGAGTCGGTAATGAGCAGTTCTTC.

V usage is TRBV9 and J usage is TRBJ1-3; D unclear. Germline loops: CDR1 SGDLS, CDR2 YYNGEE. V dropped 1 base and J dropped 0 bases, with 5 bases sitting between them. The CDR3 is 14 residues long. CDR3 amino acids: CASSVTLSGNTIYF. CDR3 sequence (DNA): TGTGCCAGCAGCGTAACTCTCTCTGGAAACACCATATATTTT.

V usage is TRBV5-4 and J usage is TRBJ2-7, with 7 bases that match TRBD1. The CDR3 extends over 15 amino acids. The junction had 8 bases not matched to a gene; V was cut back by 3 bases and J by 2 bases. Germline lookup yields CDR1 SGHNT and CDR2 YYREEE (reference sequence). DNA for the CDR3: TGTGCCAGCAGCTCTCGGACAGGAAATACCTACGAGCAGTACTTC. Translation: CASSSRTGNTYEQYF. The full variable domain, its missing parts supplied by reference TRBV5-4 and TRBJ2-7, is ETGVTQSPTHLIKTRGQQVTLRCSSQSGHNTVSWYQQALGQGPQFIFQYYREEENGRGNFPPRFSGLQFPNYSSELNVNALELDDSALYLCASSSRTGNTYEQYFGPGTRLTVT.

J is TRBJ1-3 and V is TRBV12-2. TRBV12-2 is flagged as a pseudogene. The CDR3 loop spans 14 amino acids. CDR3 nucleotides: TGTGCAAGTCGCTTAGAACCCGACGGAAACACCATATATTTT. Protein: CASRLEPDGNTIYF.

The count of this clone is one. The rearrangement links TRBV27 to TRBJ2-6; D ambiguous. The V gene lost 2 bases and the J gene lost 0 bases, with 14 bases spanning the gap. The CDR3 is made up of 18 amino acids. Germline loops: CDR1 MNHEY, CDR2 SMNVEV (reference sequence). CDR3 in amino acids: CASSLGLPYDSGANVLTF. The CDR3, as DNA: TGTGCCAGCAGTTTAGGGTTACCTTACGACTCTGGGGCCAACGTCCTGACTTTC.

In DNA form, the CDR3 reads TGTGCCAGTAGTATACGCCCGAGGTCAACTAATGAAAAACTGTTTTTT. Its protein product is CASSIRPRSTNEKLFF. The chain links TRBV19 to TRBJ1-4; no clear D. This CDR3 has 16 amino acids. V dropped 2 bases and J dropped 0 bases, with 10 bases sitting between them. CDR1 and CDR2 from the germline V gene are LNHDA and SQIVND (reference sequence).

V and J are TRBV5-1 and TRBJ2-3; D might be TRBD1 (6 bases). Trimming cost V 3 bases and J 2 bases, with 10 bases left between them. The germline V gene encodes CDR1 SGHRS and CDR2 YFSETQ. This CDR3 is 14 amino acids long. In nucleotides, the CDR3 is TGCGCCAGCAGCTCCGGACAGAACACAGATACGCAGTATTTT. This codes for CASSSGQNTDTQYF.

The V and J genes are TRBV15 and TRBJ1-4; 7 positions agree with TRBD1. This CDR3 has 15 amino acids. Trimming at V came to 1 base and at J to 5 bases, leaving 4 bases not matched to a gene. Germline V gene data show CDR1 as LNHNV and CDR2 as YYDKDF (reference sequence). CDR3 amino acids: CATSRGRGLNEKLFF. DNA of the CDR3: TGTGCCACCAGCAGAGGGAGGGGGCTGAATGAAAAACTGTTTTTT. Variable domain in full (rest from reference TRBV15 and TRBJ1-4): DAMVIQNPRYQVTQFGKPVTLSCSQTLNHNVMYWYQQKSSQAPKLLFHYYDKDFNNEADTPDNFQSRRPNTSFCFLDIRSPGLGDTAMYLCATSRGRGLNEKLFFGSGTQLSVL.

The chain combines TRBV28 with TRBJ2-7; 8 positions match TRBD2. Germline loops: CDR1 MDHEN, CDR2 SYDVKM. The CDR3 is made up of 16 amino acids. The V gene end was trimmed by 5 bases and the J gene end by 4 bases; junction bases not matched to a gene: 13. The CDR3 region has the DNA TGTGCCAGCAGTCCCCCCGGGTGGACTAGCAGGTACGAGCAGTACTTC. Protein sequence: CASSPPGWTSRYEQYF.

The chain couples TRBV27 to TRBJ2-1; 9 bases match TRBD2. The CDR3 contains 17 residues. Germline V CDR1 and CDR2: MNHEY, SMNVEV (reference sequence). V was pared by 6 bases and J by 5 bases, with 14 bases of the junction left unmatched. Here the CDR3 DNA reads TGTGCCAGCAGGGAAAATCCTAGACTAGCGGACCACAATGAGCAGTTCTTC. Translation: CASRENPRLADHNEQFF.